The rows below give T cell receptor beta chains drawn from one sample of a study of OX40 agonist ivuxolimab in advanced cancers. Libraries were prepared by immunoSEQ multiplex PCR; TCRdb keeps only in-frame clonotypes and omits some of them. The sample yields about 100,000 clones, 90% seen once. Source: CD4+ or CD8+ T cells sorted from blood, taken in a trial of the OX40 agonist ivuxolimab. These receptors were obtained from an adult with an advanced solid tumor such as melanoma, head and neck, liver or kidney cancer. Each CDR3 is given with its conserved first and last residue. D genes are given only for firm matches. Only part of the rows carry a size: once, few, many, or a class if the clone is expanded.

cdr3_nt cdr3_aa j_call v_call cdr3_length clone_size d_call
TGTGCCAGCAGTGACGGGGGCTATGGCTACACCTTC CASSDGGYGYTF TRBJ1-2 TRBV6-4 12 NA NA
TGCGCCAGCAGGAGACAGGGGCGCGCCTACGAGCAGTACTTC CASRRQGRAYEQYF TRBJ2-7 TRBV10-2 14 few TRBD1
TGTGCCAGCAGCTTGGGGACAGGCCGGGGAGGAAACACCATATATTTT CASSLGTGRGGNTIYF TRBJ1-3 TRBV5-6 16 NA TRBD1
TGTGCCAGCAGCGTAATAGGGACTAGCGGGAGAGCGGATACGCAGTATTTT CASSVIGTSGRADTQYF TRBJ2-3 TRBV9 17 NA TRBD2
TGTGCCAGCAGCCCGCGGGGGGGGGCGACATATGGCTACACCTTC CASSPRGGATYGYTF TRBJ1-2 TRBV7-2 15 once NA
TGTGCCAGCAGTGCCGTCCATGGCCAGCATTTT CASSAVHGQHF TRBJ1-5 TRBV6-1 11 NA NA
TGTGCCAGCACCTCAACTCGGGAGACCCAGTACTTC CASTSTRETQYF TRBJ2-5 TRBV6-1 12 NA NA
TGTGCCAGCAGTTTATGGGGGGGGCTAGCGGGAGCCCTCTCCTACAATGAGCAGTTCTTC CASSLWGGLAGALSYNEQFF TRBJ2-1 TRBV27 20 NA TRBD2
TGTGCCAGCAGTGAATCTGACAGTAGGGGATATGGCTACACCTTC CASSESDSRGYGYTF TRBJ1-2 TRBV25-1 15 NA NA
TGTGCCAGCAGCTTCCAGGGGACAAGTGGCTACACCTTC CASSFQGTSGYTF TRBJ1-2 TRBV11-2 13 NA NA
TGTGCCAGCAGCTCTCCGACGACAGGGGGCCGGGGCTACACCTTC CASSSPTTGGRGYTF TRBJ1-2 TRBV25-1 15 NA TRBD1
TGTGCCAGCAGGCCCTACAATGAGCAGTTCTTC CASRPYNEQFF TRBJ2-1 TRBV2 11 NA NA
TGTGCCAGCAGCGGGAGCAGTATGAACACTGAAGCTTTCTTT CASSGSSMNTEAFF TRBJ1-1 TRBV9 14 NA NA
TGTGCCAGCAGCTCCGACATATCTGGGGCCAACGTCCTGACTTTC CASSSDISGANVLTF TRBJ2-6 TRBV7-3 15 once NA
TGTGCCAGCAGCCCGCAGCCGGGTCTCCCCTACGAGCAGTACTTC CASSPQPGLPYEQYF TRBJ2-7 TRBV5-8 15 NA NA
TGTGCCATACGACAGGGGGGGGAGACCCAGTACTTC CAIRQGGETQYF TRBJ2-5 TRBV10-3 12 NA TRBD1
TGCGCCAGCAGTGTCGACTTCGAGCAGTTCTTC CASSVDFEQFF TRBJ2-1 TRBV10-2 11 NA NA
TGTGCCAGCAGTGAGGGCGGACTGAGGAACACTGAAGCTTTCTTT CASSEGGLRNTEAFF TRBJ1-1 TRBV2 15 NA NA
TGTGCCAGCAGTCCGCCAAACAGGGGGGCTGGAAACACCATATATTTT CASSPPNRGAGNTIYF TRBJ1-3 TRBV28 16 NA TRBD1
TGTGCCAGCAGCTTAAGACGGCTAGCGGAAGAGACCCAGTACTTC CASSLRRLAEETQYF TRBJ2-5 TRBV7-2 15 NA TRBD2
TGCGCCAGCAGCATCTCCGCGGGATCCGGGGAGCTGTTTTTT CASSISAGSGELFF TRBJ2-2 TRBV5-1 14 once NA
TGTGCCAGCAGTTTTTTACAAAGTGAGCAGTTCTTC CASSFLQSEQFF TRBJ2-1 TRBV28 12 NA NA
TGCGCCAGCAGCTTGGTCCCTAGCGGGGTGGCCACAGATACGCAGTATTTT CASSLVPSGVATDTQYF TRBJ2-3 TRBV5-1 17 NA TRBD2
TGCGCCAGCAGCCAAGGTGGAGGCAGAACCTACAATGAGCAGTTCTTC CASSQGGGRTYNEQFF TRBJ2-1 TRBV4-1 16 NA NA
TGTGCTAGTGGTTTGTCCACCACAGATACGCAGTATTTT CASGLSTTDTQYF TRBJ2-3 TRBV12-5 13 NA NA
TGTGCCAGCAGCCCTTATAGCGGGGCAGAGCAGTACTTC CASSPYSGAEQYF TRBJ2-7 TRBV7-3 13 NA TRBD2
TGCGCCAGCAGCTTAGCGGGAGGAAAAGATACGCAGTATTTT CASSLAGGKDTQYF TRBJ2-3 TRBV5-1 14 NA TRBD2
TGTGCCAGCTCACCCCCCGGCAGGGGTGGTGGAAACACCATATATTTT CASSPPGRGGGNTIYF TRBJ1-3 TRBV18 16 NA NA
TGTGCCAGTAGTTTAACGGGACAGGGGGCTCAGGCAGGACAGCCCCAGCATTTT CASSLTGQGAQAGQPQHF TRBJ1-5 TRBV19 18 NA TRBD1
TGTGCCAGCAGCTCGGATCGACTAGCCAATGAGCAGTTCTTC CASSSDRLANEQFF TRBJ2-1 TRBV7-9 14 NA TRBD2
TGTGCCAGCAGCTTAGATCGAATCTCCTACAATGAGCAGTTCTTC CASSLDRISYNEQFF TRBJ2-1 TRBV11-2 15 NA NA
TGTGCCAGCAGGCCCAGTACGGGCGCCTTCGAGACCCAGTACTTC CASRPSTGAFETQYF TRBJ2-5 TRBV6-5 15 NA NA
TGTGCCAGCAGTTCGTCAGGGAAGGACGATACGCAGTATTTT CASSSSGKDDTQYF TRBJ2-3 TRBV6-6 14 NA NA
TGTGCCAGCAGCTTGTCCTATGGCTACACCTTC CASSLSYGYTF TRBJ1-2 TRBV5-6 11 few NA
TGTGCCACCAGCAGAGGTACCGGGACAGGGACTGAAAAACTGTTTTTT CATSRGTGTGTEKLFF TRBJ1-4 TRBV15 16 NA TRBD1
TGTGCCAGCTCACCCTTAGCGGGAGGTTCCTACAATGAGCAGTTCTTC CASSPLAGGSYNEQFF TRBJ2-1 TRBV18 16 NA TRBD2
TGCGCCAGCAGCCAAGATGCCGGGGGGCTCATGGAGCAGTACTTC CASSQDAGGLMEQYF TRBJ2-7 TRBV4-3 15 NA NA
TGTGCCAGCAGCGCACAGGGGGCGGGTACCGGGGAGCTGTTTTTT CASSAQGAGTGELFF TRBJ2-2 TRBV9 15 once TRBD1
TGTGCCAGCAGTAGAACAGGGGCGTGGACTGAAGCTTTCTTT CASSRTGAWTEAFF TRBJ1-1 TRBV28 14 NA TRBD1
TGTGCCAGCAGCACAGGGGGTAGGGGCTATGGCTACACCTTC CASSTGGRGYGYTF TRBJ1-2 TRBV28 14 NA TRBD1
TGTGCCAGCAGCCAAGACTGGAGTGAGCAGTTCTTC CASSQDWSEQFF TRBJ2-1 TRBV4-2 12 NA NA
TGTGCCAGCAGAAGAGGACTAGCGGGAGGGAATGAGCAGTTCTTC CASRRGLAGGNEQFF TRBJ2-1 TRBV6-5 15 NA TRBD2
TGTGCCAGCACCAACAGGGTAACGAACACTGAAGCTTTCTTT CASTNRVTNTEAFF TRBJ1-1 TRBV6-5 14 NA NA
TGTGCCAGCAGTTACCCACTAGCGGGAGGCCCCAATGAGCAGTTCTTC CASSYPLAGGPNEQFF TRBJ2-1 TRBV6-6 16 NA TRBD2
TGTGCCAGCCTCGCTGGGGCAGGGCGAGGCAATCAGCCCCAGCATTTT CASLAGAGRGNQPQHF TRBJ1-5 TRBV19 16 NA NA
TGTGCCAGCAGCCCAGATAGCAATCAGCCCCAGCATTTT CASSPDSNQPQHF TRBJ1-5 TRBV5-8 13 NA NA
TGCGCCAGCAGCTTGGTGTGGACAGGGAAACACGAGCAGTACTTC CASSLVWTGKHEQYF TRBJ2-7 TRBV5-1 15 once TRBD1
TGCGCCAGCAGCCAAGGGGGGGGACAGGGAAATTTTGGCTACACCTTC CASSQGGGQGNFGYTF TRBJ1-2 TRBV4-1 16 NA TRBD1
TGTGCCAGCAGTTCGGGACGCCGCTCCTACAATGAGCAGTTCTTC CASSSGRRSYNEQFF TRBJ2-1 TRBV5-6 15 NA NA
TGTGCCAGCAGTGAAGCCCTAAGGCAGACCCAGTACTTC CASSEALRQTQYF TRBJ2-5 TRBV2 13 NA NA